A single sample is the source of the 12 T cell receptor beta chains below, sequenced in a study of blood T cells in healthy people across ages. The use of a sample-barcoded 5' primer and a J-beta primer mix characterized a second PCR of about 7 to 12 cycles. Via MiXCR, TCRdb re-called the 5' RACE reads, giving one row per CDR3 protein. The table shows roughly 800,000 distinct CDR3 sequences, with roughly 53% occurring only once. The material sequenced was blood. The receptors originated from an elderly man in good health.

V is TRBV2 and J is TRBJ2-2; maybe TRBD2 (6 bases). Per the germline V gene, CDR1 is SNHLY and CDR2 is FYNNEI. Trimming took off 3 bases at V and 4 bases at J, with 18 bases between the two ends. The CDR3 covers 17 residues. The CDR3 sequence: CASSETQLGAGTGELFF. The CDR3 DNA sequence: TGTGCCAGCAGTGAGACCCAACTAGGAGCGGGCACCGGGGAGCTGTTTTTT.

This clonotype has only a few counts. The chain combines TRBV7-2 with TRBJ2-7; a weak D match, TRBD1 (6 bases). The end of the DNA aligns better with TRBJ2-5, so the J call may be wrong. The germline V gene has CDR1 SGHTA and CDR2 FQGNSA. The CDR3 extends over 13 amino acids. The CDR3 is CASSPTGRETQYF. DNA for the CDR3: TGTGCCAGCAGCCCGACAGGCCGGGAGACCCAGTACTTC.

The CDR3 DNA reads TGTGCCAGCAGCCAAGAGCGGGGACTAGCGGACTCTCGGGAGCAGTACTTC. Residues: CASSQERGLADSREQYF. The chain joins TRBV3-1 to TRBJ2-7; 11 nucleotides agree with TRBD2. The CDR3 consists of 17 residues. Germline values: CDR1 LGHDT, CDR2 YNNKEL (reference sequence). Trimming removed 0 bases from V and 7 bases from J; junction bases left unmatched: 11.

The CDR3 here is CSVAILGNTEAFF. The CDR3 coding sequence is TGCAGCGTTGCCATTTTGGGGAACACTGAAGCTTTCTTT. This chain joins TRBV29-1 and TRBJ1-1; D uncertain. In germline, CDR1 is SQVTM, CDR2 ANQGSEA. Trimming shortened V by 4 bases and J by 1 base, and 10 bases separated the two germline ends. The CDR3 is made up of 13 amino acids.

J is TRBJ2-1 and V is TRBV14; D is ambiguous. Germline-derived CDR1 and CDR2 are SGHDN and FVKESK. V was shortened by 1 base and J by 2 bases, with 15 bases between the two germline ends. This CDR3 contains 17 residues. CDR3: CASSQGRGQNPYNEQFF. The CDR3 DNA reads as TGTGCCAGCAGCCAAGGCCGTGGTCAAAACCCCTACAATGAGCAGTTCTTC.

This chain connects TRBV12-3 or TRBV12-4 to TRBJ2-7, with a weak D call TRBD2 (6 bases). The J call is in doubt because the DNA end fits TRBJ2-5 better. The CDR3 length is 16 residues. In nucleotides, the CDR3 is TGTGCCAGCAGTTTGGCCTGGCGGGGTCTACAAGAGACCCAGTACTTC. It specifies CASSLAWRGLQETQYF.

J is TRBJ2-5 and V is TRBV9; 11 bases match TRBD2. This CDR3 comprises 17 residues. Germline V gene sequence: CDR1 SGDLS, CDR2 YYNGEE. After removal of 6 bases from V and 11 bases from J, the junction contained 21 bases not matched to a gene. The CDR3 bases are TGTGCCAGCACCTGGGGGACTAGCGGAAGTAACCCCAATGAGCAGTACTTC. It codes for CASTWGTSGSNPNEQYF.

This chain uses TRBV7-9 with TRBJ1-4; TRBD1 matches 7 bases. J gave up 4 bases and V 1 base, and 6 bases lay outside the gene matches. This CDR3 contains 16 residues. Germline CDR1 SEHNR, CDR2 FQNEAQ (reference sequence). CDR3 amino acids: CASSLDLGTDNEKLFF. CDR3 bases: TGTGCCAGCAGCTTAGATTTGGGGACAGATAATGAAAAACTGTTTTTT.

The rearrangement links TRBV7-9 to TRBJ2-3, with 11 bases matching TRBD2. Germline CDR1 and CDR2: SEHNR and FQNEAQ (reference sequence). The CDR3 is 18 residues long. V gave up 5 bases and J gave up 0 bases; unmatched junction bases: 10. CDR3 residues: CASSPVSGRAQSTDTQYF. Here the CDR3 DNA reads TGTGCCAGCAGCCCCGTTAGCGGGAGGGCGCAAAGCACAGATACGCAGTATTTT.

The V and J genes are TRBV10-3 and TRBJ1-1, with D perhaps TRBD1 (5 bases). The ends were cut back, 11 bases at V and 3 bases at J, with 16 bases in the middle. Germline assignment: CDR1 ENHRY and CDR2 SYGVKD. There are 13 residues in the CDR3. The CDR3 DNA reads TGTGCCGTCCGGGAACAGGCCGACACTGAAGCTTTCTTT. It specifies CAVREQADTEAFF.

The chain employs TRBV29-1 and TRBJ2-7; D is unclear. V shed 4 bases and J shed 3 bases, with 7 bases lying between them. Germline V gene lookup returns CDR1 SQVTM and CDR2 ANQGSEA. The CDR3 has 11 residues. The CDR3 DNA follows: TGCAGCGTTGTTCAGGTCTACGAGCAGTACTTC. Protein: CSVVQVYEQYF.

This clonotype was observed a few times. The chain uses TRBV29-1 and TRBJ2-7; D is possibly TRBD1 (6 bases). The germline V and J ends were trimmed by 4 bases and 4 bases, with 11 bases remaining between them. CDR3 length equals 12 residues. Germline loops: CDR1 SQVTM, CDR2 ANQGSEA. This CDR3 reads CSVGVGGYEQYF. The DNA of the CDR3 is TGCAGCGTTGGCGTAGGGGGATACGAGCAGTACTTC.